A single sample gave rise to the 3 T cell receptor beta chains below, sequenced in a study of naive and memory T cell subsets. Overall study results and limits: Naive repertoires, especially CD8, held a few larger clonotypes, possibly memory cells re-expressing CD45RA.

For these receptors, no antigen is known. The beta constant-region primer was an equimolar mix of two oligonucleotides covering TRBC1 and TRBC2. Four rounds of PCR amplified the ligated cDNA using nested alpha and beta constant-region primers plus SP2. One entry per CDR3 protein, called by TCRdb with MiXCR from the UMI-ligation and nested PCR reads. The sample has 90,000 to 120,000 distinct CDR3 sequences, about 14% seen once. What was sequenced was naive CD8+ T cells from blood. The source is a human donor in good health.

The CDR3, as DNA: TGTGCCAGCAGTTTATCTTTGGGCCACATCGAGCAGTTCTTC. Translation gives CASSLSLGHIEQFF. The V call is TRBV28, the J call TRBJ2-1; D gene uncertain. Deletions cut 1 base from V and 10 bases from J, with 14 bases between. In germline, CDR1 is MDHEN, CDR2 SYDVKM. The length of the CDR3 is 14 residues.

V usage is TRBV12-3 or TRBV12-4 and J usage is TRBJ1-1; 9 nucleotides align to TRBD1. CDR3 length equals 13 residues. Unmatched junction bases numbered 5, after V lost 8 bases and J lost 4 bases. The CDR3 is CASSPDRGTEAFF. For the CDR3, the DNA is TGTGCCAGCTCCCCGGACAGGGGCACTGAAGCTTTCTTT.

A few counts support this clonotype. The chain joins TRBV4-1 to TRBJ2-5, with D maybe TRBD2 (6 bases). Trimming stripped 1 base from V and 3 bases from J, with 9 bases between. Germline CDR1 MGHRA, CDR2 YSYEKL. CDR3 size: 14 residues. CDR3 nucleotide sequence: TGCGCCAGCAGCCAAGGACTAGGGGAAGAGACCCAGTACTTC. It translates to CASSQGLGEETQYF.